This TCR beta chain was recovered during a study of blood T cell repertoires in COVID-19 (dated by TCRdb to the early 2020s). Background on the whole study: Samples from collaborators originated in the United States, Italy and Spain and spanned both the acute and convalescent phases of COVID-19. The material from the prospective study consisted of cDNA or gDNA derived from T cells, B-cell-depleted T cells, or PBMCs. The dataset comprised deeply sampled blood TCRbeta repertoires from subjects exposed to, actively infected with, or recovered from COVID-19. The repertoires were released in a freely available public database meant as a resource for research on the immune response to SARS-CoV-2. The samples were drawn from the first 160 participants of the ongoing ImmuneRACE study and from 1,254 subjects provided by 6 global collaborators. Nearly every sample came with metadata listing a de-identified subject ID, COVID-19 status, age in years and sex. Where available, HLA class I and class II types were obtained from metadata supplied by the sample provider rather than from assay-based typing.

Paper-wide results and their limitations: Clinical and demographic metadata were provided uncurated, with the amount varying by source and participant.

In Seattle, one collaborating source enrolled patients while the infection was active and tracked those patients longitudinally over the course of disease. Each collaborating institution followed its own protocols to collect whole blood in K2EDTA tubes. Collaborator samples were shipped for TCRbeta analysis as frozen whole blood, isolated PBMCs, or DNA extracted from either sample type. With regard to this clone: Its antigen is currently not known. Base-call qualities are not available, and no considerably larger clone is one nucleotide away.

CDR1 SGHTA and CDR2 FQGNSA are derived from the germline V gene. The CDR3 holds 13 amino acids from the cysteine to the phenylalanine. The read is trimmed to its CDR3 DNA, 39 bases read in frame from base 1. V is clipped by 3 bases and J by 12 bases, and the sequence between their germline boundaries is 15 bases long. The immunoSEQ Assay, a bias-controlled multiplex PCR, was used to amplify TCRbeta CDR3 regions from genomic DNA. As for how the authors treated the data: Nucleated cell counts per sample were estimated from amplification of reference gene primers within the assay. To quantify the absolute abundance of each unique TCRbeta CDR3 rearrangement, sequence reads were collapsed and filtered. For each sample, productive Simpson clonality was calculated by taking the square root of Simpson's diversity index across productive rearrangements. TCRdb provides this immuneACCESS table in a form limited to in-frame rearrangements. Some clones are lacking; in checked studies, under half of them reflect an unresolved V gene, and why the rest are absent is not known. The V and J calls and clone size come from that table; D and trimming were worked out from the DNA. The sample table lists about 360,000 clones, 75% to 90% of them with a count of one. Clones ranked in the top ten supply roughly 7.2% of the sample.

The sequence came from a woman aged 55-75 years with COVID-19, enrolled during active disease. Recombination linked TRBV7-2 to TRBJ2-1; tentative D gene TRBD2, with 5 bases matching. The specimen was peripheral blood. CDR3 protein: CASSFLDAGRQFF. The sequenced DNA is TGTGCCAGCAGCTTTTTAGACGCGGGTAGGCAGTTCTTC.